A selection of T cell receptor beta chains follows, all from one sample in a study of T-cell reconstitution after alpha-beta-depleted transplantation in children. TCRdb analysed the PCR reads with MiXCR anew, one entry per CDR3 protein. This table holds about a million distinct CDR3 sequences, 25% to 30% found once. This specimen consisted of PBMCs, mostly from graft donor cells, obtained 360 days after TCRalphabeta/CD19-depleted stem cell transplant. Receptors originate from a boy under two years old who had a stem cell transplant for SCID, so the T cells may come from the graft donor. The CDR3 runs from the conserved cysteine through the conserved F or W. D genes are given only for firm matches. For some rows the clone size is stated as once, few or many, or as a class when expanded; others skip it.

D	V	size	J	CDR3	DNA
TRBD1	TRBV7-8	NA	TRBJ2-3	CASSLRTGASTDTQYF	TGTGCCAGCAGCTTACGGACAGGAGCTAGCACAGATACGCAGTATTTT
NA	TRBV12-3/TRBV12-4	NA	TRBJ2-5	CASKSARGVGGETQYF	TGTGCCAGCAAGTCAGCAAGGGGAGTAGGAGGAGAGACCCAGTACTTC
NA	TRBV5-1	few	TRBJ2-7	CASRYRAGYEQYF	TGCGCCAGCAGATACCGAGCTGGATACGAGCAGTACTTC
TRBD1	TRBV7-2	once	TRBJ2-1	CASSLPNRGVYEQFF	TGTGCCAGCAGCTTACCAAACAGGGGAGTTTATGAGCAGTTCTTC
TRBD2	TRBV4-1	NA	TRBJ2-3	CASSQDWGTSARDTQYF	TGCGCCAGCAGCCAAGACTGGGGGACTAGCGCACGAGATACGCAGTATTTT
NA	TRBV5-1	few	TRBJ1-1	CASSLLRRNFEAFF	TGCGCCAGCAGCTTGTTACGGCGGAATTTTGAAGCTTTCTTT
TRBD2	TRBV27	NA	TRBJ2-3	CASSSGLALSTDTQYF	TGTGCCAGCAGTTCCGGACTAGCGCTGAGCACAGATACGCAGTATTTT
TRBD1	TRBV20-1	NA	TRBJ2-1	CSAIPDRGLYNEQFF	TGCAGTGCTATTCCGGACAGGGGCCTCTACAATGAGCAGTTCTTC
NA	TRBV7-8	many	TRBJ1-1	CASSLGLMNTEAFF	TGTGCCAGCAGCTTAGGTCTGATGAACACTGAAGCTTTCTTT
NA	TRBV6-2/TRBV6-3	NA	TRBJ1-5	CASGPHQLQHF	TGTGCCAGCGGGCCACATCAGCTCCAGCATTTT
NA	TRBV12-3/TRBV12-4	few	TRBJ1-1	CASTPGLGGQNTEAFF	TGTGCCAGCACCCCCGGTCTGGGGGGGCAGAACACTGAAGCTTTCTTT